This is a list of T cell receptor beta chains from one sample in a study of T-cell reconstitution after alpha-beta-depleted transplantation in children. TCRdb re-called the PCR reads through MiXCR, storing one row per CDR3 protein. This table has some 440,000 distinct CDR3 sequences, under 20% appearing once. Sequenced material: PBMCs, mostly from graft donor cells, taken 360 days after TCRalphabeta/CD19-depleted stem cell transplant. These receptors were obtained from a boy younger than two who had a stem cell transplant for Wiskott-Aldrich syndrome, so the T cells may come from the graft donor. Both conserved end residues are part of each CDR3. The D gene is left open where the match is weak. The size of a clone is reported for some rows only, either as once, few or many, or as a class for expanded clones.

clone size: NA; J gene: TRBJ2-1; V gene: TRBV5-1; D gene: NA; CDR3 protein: CASSLIQGPSYNEQFF; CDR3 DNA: TGCGCCAGCAGCTTGATTCAGGGGCCGTCCTACAATGAGCAGTTCTTC
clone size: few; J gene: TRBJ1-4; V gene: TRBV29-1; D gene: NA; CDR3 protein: CSVRARISEKLFF; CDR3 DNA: TGCAGCGTTAGAGCCAGGATTTCCGAAAAACTGTTTTTT
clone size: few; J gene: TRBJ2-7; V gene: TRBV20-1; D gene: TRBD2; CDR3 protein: CSATALAGVGEQYF; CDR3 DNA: TGCAGTGCTACTGCTCTAGCGGGAGTGGGCGAGCAGTACTTC
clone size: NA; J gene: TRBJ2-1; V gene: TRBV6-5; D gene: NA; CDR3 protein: CASSYDGSSSYNEQFF; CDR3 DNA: TGTGCCAGCAGTTACGACGGCAGCAGCTCCTACAATGAGCAGTTCTTC
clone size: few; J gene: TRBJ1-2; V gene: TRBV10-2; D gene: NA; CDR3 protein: CASREGLNGYTF; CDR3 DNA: TGCGCCAGCAGAGAGGGGCTAAATGGCTACACCTTC
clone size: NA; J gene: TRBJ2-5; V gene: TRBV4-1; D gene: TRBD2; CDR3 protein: CASSRVRGGGETQYF; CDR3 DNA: TGCGCCAGCAGCCGAGTTCGGGGGGGGGGAGAGACCCAGTACTTC
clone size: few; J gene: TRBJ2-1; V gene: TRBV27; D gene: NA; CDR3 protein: CASSSTLSGSPYNEQFF; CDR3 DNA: TGTGCCAGCAGTTCTACCCTCTCAGGGAGCCCCTACAATGAGCAGTTCTTC
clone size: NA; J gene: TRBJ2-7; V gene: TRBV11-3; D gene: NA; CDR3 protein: CASSTGSGEQYF; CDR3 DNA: TGTGCCAGCAGCACAGGGTCGGGCGAGCAGTACTTC
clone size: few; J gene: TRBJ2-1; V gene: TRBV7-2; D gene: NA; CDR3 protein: CASSLVVDNEQFF; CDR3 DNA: TGTGCCAGCAGCTTAGTGGTCGACAATGAGCAGTTCTTC
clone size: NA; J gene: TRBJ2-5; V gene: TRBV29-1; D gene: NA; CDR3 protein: CSVADGGETQYF; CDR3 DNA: TGCAGCGTCGCGGACGGTGGAGAGACCCAGTACTTC
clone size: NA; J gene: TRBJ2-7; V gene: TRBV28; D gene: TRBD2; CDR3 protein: CASSTGGGPPSYEQYF; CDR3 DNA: TGTGCCAGCTCTACGGGCGGGGGGCCTCCCTCCTACGAGCAGTACTTC
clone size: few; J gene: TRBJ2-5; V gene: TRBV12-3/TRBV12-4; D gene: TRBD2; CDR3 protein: CASRELAGETQYF; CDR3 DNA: TGTGCCAGCAGAGAACTAGCGGGGGAGACCCAGTACTTC
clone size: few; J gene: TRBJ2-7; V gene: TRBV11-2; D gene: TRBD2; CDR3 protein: CASGLYGLAGDEQYF; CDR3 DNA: TGTGCCAGCGGCTTATATGGACTAGCGGGAGACGAGCAGTACTTC
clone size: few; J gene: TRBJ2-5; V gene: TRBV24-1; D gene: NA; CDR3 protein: CATSDLRETQYF; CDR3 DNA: TGTGCCACCAGTGATTTACGGGAGACCCAGTACTTC
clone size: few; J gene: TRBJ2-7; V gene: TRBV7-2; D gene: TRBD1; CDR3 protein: CASSLEGTGWTYEQYF; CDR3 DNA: TGTGCCAGCAGCTTAGAGGGGACAGGGTGGACCTACGAGCAGTACTTC
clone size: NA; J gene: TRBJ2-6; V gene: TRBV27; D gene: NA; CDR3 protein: CASSGVLGANVLTF; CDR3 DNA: TGTGCCAGTTCAGGGGTTCTTGGGGCCAACGTCCTGACTTTC
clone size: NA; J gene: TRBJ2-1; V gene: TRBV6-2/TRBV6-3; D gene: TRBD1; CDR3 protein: CASSTIRGLATYNEQFF; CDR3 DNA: TGTGCCAGCAGTACCATCAGGGGGCTAGCCACCTACAATGAGCAGTTCTTC
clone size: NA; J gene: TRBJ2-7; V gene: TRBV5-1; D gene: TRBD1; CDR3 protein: CASSLGTGNSYEQYF; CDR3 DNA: TGCGCCAGCAGCTTGGGGACAGGCAACTCCTACGAGCAGTACTTC
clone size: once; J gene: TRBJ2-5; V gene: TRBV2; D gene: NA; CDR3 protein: CASSEGGGAPRETQYF; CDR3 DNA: TGTGCCAGCAGTGAAGGAGGGGGGGCGCCCCGAGAGACCCAGTACTTC
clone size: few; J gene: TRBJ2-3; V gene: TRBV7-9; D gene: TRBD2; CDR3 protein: CASSRRIAGDTQYF; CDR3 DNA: TGTGCCAGCAGCCGCCGGATAGCGGGAGATACGCAGTATTTT
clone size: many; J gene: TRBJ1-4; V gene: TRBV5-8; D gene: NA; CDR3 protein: CASSNRGGYEKLFF; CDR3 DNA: TGTGCCAGCAGCAATAGGGGGGGATACGAAAAACTGTTTTTT
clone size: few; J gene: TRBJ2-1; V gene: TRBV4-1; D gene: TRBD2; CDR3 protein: CASSQGFLRGGQYDEQFF; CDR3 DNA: TGCGCCAGCAGCCAAGGGTTCTTGCGGGGGGGCCAGTACGATGAGCAGTTCTTC
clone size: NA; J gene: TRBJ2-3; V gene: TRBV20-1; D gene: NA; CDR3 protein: CSARAETDTQYF; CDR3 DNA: TGCAGTGCTAGGGCAGAAACAGATACGCAGTATTTT
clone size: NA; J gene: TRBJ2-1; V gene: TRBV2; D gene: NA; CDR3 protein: CASSALAAGALWEQFF; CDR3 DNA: TGTGCCAGCAGCGCTTTAGCGGCAGGGGCTTTATGGGAGCAGTTCTTC
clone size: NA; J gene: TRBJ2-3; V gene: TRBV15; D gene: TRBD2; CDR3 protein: CATSPLLAVDTDTQYF; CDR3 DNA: TGTGCCACCAGCCCCCTCCTAGCGGTTGACACAGATACGCAGTATTTT
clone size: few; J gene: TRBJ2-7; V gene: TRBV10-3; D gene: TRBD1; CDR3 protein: CAIIKDRGGSYEQYF; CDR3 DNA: TGTGCCATCATCAAGGACAGGGGAGGGTCCTACGAGCAGTACTTC